This T cell receptor (beta chain) was identified during a study of blood T cell repertoires in COVID-19. About the study: Material from acute and convalescent COVID-19 was sourced from the United States, Italy and Spain. Sources were T cells, B-cell-depleted T cells, or PBMCs; the material itself was cDNA or gDNA.

Original handling: Cell counts per sample came from amplifying reference gene primers. TCRdb's copy holds only in-frame clones and misses some; the assay was immunoSEQ multiplex PCR. The V and J calls and the clone size are those of that table, but D and trimming were determined from the DNA. The data hold over 150,000 clones, with about 87% observed a single time. This CDR3 spans 15 amino acids. V lost 5 bases and J 0 bases, leaving 11 bases between the germline ends. From germline, CDR1 is LNHDA and CDR2 SQIVND (reference sequence). This TCR was sampled from a woman aged 55-70 years who had recovered from COVID-19. This sequence joins TRBV19 and TRBJ1-5, with D maybe TRBD1 (6 bases). The sample consisted of peripheral blood. In DNA, the CDR3 is TGTGCCAGTAGTGAATTACAGGGTAGCAATCAGCCCCAGCATTTT. This translates into CASSELQGSNQPQHF.